This T cell receptor beta chain is from a study of tumor-infiltrating lymphocytes in primary liver carcinoma. Synthesis of TCR beta cDNA was carried out from around 540 ng total RNA with a constant-region primer. A slightly modified ARM-PCR protocol with three nested multiplex PCR rounds produced these TCR beta libraries. Each of the first two PCR rounds ran around 10 cycles with TRBV1-TRBV30 forward and C-beta reverse primers. TCRdb reprocessed the multiplex PCR reads via MiXCR and lists one record per CDR3 protein. The sample holds roughly 40,000 distinct CDR3 sequences, roughly 75% seen once. For this clonotype: Its specificity is unknown.

The source material, about 19-30 mg of unsorted bulk tissue, was used to co-extract RNA and DNA. Study outcomes and limitations: Tumors carried a top-250-clone fraction significantly exceeding that of blood (p = 0.039).

With 9 bases removed from V and 9 bases from J, the gap between germline ends came to 28 bases. This CDR3 has 17 amino acids. From germline, CDR1 is SGHDT and CDR2 YYEEEE. The rearrangement uses TRBV5-6 and TRBJ2-6; D possibly corresponds to TRBD1 (6 bases). The TCR sequence derives from a woman aged 30 to 39 with primary liver carcinoma and hepatitis B virus infection. Material for sequencing was tumor-adjacent normal liver tissue. The CDR3 coding sequence is TGTGCCAAAAGCCAGGACAGCAGCTTCTCTGTGGTCAACGTCCTGACTTTC. Encoded protein: CAKSQDSSFSVVNVLTF.